Listed here are 32 T cell receptor beta chains from one sample, sequenced in a study of blood T cell repertoires in COVID-19. Clones were read by immunoSEQ multiplex PCR, and TCRdb kept only the in-frame ones, dropping some. Among approximately 220,000 clones, roughly 90% were seen once, and the ten largest hold roughly 2.6%. The sequencing input was PBMCs or T cells enriched from blood (not recorded which). These receptors were taken from a woman between 25 and 40 years old who had recovered from COVID-19.

The chain combines TRBV10-3 with TRBJ1-5; D possibly corresponds to TRBD1 (5 bases). CDR1 is ENHRY and CDR2 is SYGVKD in the germline V gene. Trimming removed 0 bases from V and 0 bases from J, with 15 bases in between. The CDR3 extends over 18 amino acids. DNA of the CDR3: TGTGCCATCAGTGAGTCAATCGGGGTGGGGGGTAGCAATCAGCCCCAGCATTTT. Translated, it gives CAISESIGVGGSNQPQHF.

This sequence joins TRBV5-1 and TRBJ2-5; D is perhaps TRBD2 (6 bases). The V end was cut by 6 bases, the J end by 4 bases, with 28 bases between. Germline CDR1 is SGHRS and CDR2 is YFSETQ. This CDR3 contains 18 residues. CDR3 coding DNA: TGCGCCAGCACCCCCTGGATCGGGGGACTCCGGGTGGCAGAGACCCAGTACTTC. Encoded protein: CASTPWIGGLRVAETQYF.

The chain uses TRBV5-1 and TRBJ2-7, with 11 bases aligning to TRBD2. Germline CDR1 is SGHRS and CDR2 is YFSETQ. The V segment lost 1 base and the J segment 4 bases; nucleotides outside the gene matches: 4. The CDR3 runs 15 residues. CDR3 DNA: TGCGCCAGCAGCTTGACGGGACTAGCGGTGTACGAGCAGTACTTC. Its protein is CASSLTGLAVYEQYF.

The gene calls are TRBV6-2 or TRBV6-3 and TRBJ1-1; no clear D gene. From germline, CDR1 is MNHEY and CDR2 SVGEGT. The ends were cut back, 2 bases at V and 6 bases at J, with 4 bases in the middle. This CDR3 is 11 amino acids long. The CDR3 loop reads CASSYPAEAFF. As DNA, the CDR3 is TGTGCCAGCAGTTACCCGGCTGAAGCTTTCTTT.

V is TRBV19 and J is TRBJ1-5; D is unresolved. Germline assignment: CDR1 LNHDA and CDR2 SQIVND (reference sequence). The CDR3 consists of 13 residues. Between the trimmed V and J ends, which lost 6 bases and 5 bases, there was a span of 11 bases. The CDR3 nucleotides read TGTGCCAGTAGCGGTGACACCTATCAGCCCCAGCATTTT. The encoded protein is CASSGDTYQPQHF.

V and J are TRBV4-1 and TRBJ2-2; TRBD2 aligns across 8 bases. This CDR3 has 18 residues. Trimming took 1 base from V and 7 from J; bases not matched to a gene: 14. Germline V lookup: CDR1 MGHRA, CDR2 YSYEKL. CDR3 sequence: CASSQVGVSGLDSGELFF. CDR3 coding DNA: TGCGCCAGCAGCCAAGTGGGAGTATCGGGACTAGATAGCGGGGAGCTGTTTTTT.

The rearrangement links TRBV4-3 to TRBJ1-2; 7 bases are a match to TRBD1. Unmatched junction bases numbered 9, after V lost 1 base and J lost 7 bases. CDR1 and CDR2 from the germline V gene are LGHNA and YSLEER. This CDR3 comprises 15 residues. Written as DNA, the CDR3 is TGCGCCAGCAGCCAAGGGTCCGGCAGGGGGGCTGGCTACACCTTC. It specifies CASSQGSGRGAGYTF.

The chain is built from TRBV2 and TRBJ1-2; 7 nucleotides match TRBD1. This CDR3 is 13 amino acids long. V was pared by 4 bases and J by 4 bases, with 3 bases of the junction left unmatched. Germline V lookup: CDR1 SNHLY, CDR2 FYNNEI. CDR3 bases: TGTGCCAGCAGTGGGGACAGTGTCTATGGCTACACCTTC. It yields the protein CASSGDSVYGYTF.

V usage is TRBV19 and J usage is TRBJ1-5; 8 bases match TRBD1. The junction had 15 bases not matched to a gene; V was cut back by 6 bases and J by 2 bases. Germline loops: CDR1 LNHDA, CDR2 SQIVND (reference sequence). The CDR3 length is 18 residues. The CDR3 sequence is CASSTVWDRLVRNQPQHF. As DNA, the CDR3 is TGTGCCAGTAGCACAGTGTGGGACAGGTTGGTTCGCAATCAGCCCCAGCATTTT.

Only a few counts were recorded for this clone. The gene calls are TRBV7-9 and TRBJ1-1, with D maybe TRBD1 (5 bases). The CDR3 is made up of 15 amino acids. Germline V gene lookup returns CDR1 SEHNR and CDR2 FQNEAQ (reference sequence). The germline V and J ends were trimmed by 1 base and 6 bases, with 15 bases remaining between them. Here the CDR3 DNA reads TGTGCCAGCAGCTTAGAGGCGGGGCTAGCGGCTGAAGCTTTCTTT. Its protein product is CASSLEAGLAAEAFF.

The gene calls are TRBV7-2 and TRBJ1-5; D is perhaps TRBD1 (5 bases). This CDR3 has 15 amino acids. Germline V gives CDR1 SGHTA, CDR2 FQGNSA. Deletions cut 1 base from V and 4 bases from J, with 11 bases between. The chain's CDR3 is CASSLEGSENQPQHF. The CDR3 bases are TGTGCCAGCAGCTTAGAGGGGTCGGAGAATCAGCCCCAGCATTTT.

This clone appeared a few times. This rearrangement joins TRBV19 to TRBJ2-2; TRBD1 might be the D (5 bases). Between the trimmed V and J ends, which lost 10 bases and 3 bases, there was a span of 9 bases. The length of the CDR3 is 12 residues. In germline, CDR1 is LNHDA, CDR2 SQIVND (reference sequence). Here the CDR3 DNA reads TGTGCCATTCAGGGATACACCGGGGAGCTGTTTTTT. It codes for CAIQGYTGELFF.

The CDR3 sequence is CASSGGHPDTQYF. CDR3 coding DNA: TGTGCCAGCAGTGGCGGACATCCAGATACGCAGTATTTT. The V call is TRBV3-1 (or the pseudogene TRBV3-2), the J call TRBJ2-3, with a possible D match to TRBD1 (5 bases). Germline loops: CDR1 LGHDT, CDR2 YNNKEL (reference sequence). The CDR3 contains 13 residues. V lost 6 bases to trimming and J lost 4 bases, with 11 bases between them.

The chain joins TRBV2 to TRBJ2-1, with D maybe TRBD2 (6 bases). Per germline, CDR1 SNHLY and CDR2 FYNNEI. V lost 11 bases, J lost 2 bases, and 19 bases lay in between. The CDR3 has 15 amino acids. The CDR3 protein is CAGLTELAPYNEQFF. In DNA, the CDR3 is TGTGCCGGATTGACGGAACTAGCCCCCTACAATGAGCAGTTCTTC.

V usage is TRBV7-6 and J usage is TRBJ2-1, with TRBD1 matching over 9 bases. Germline CDR1 and CDR2: SGHVS and FNYEAQ. V lost 4 bases to trimming and J lost 8 bases; unmatched junction nucleotides: 6. CDR3 size: 14 residues. The CDR3 sequence is CASSSGQGIDEQFF. CDR3 DNA sequence: TGTGCCAGCAGCTCGGGACAGGGAATCGATGAGCAGTTCTTC.

The chain joins TRBV11-2 to TRBJ1-2; unclear D gene. The germline CDR1 and CDR2 sequences are SGHAT and FQNNGV. V lost 5 bases and J 6 bases, leaving 10 bases between the germline ends. The CDR3 sequence is 12 residues long. The CDR3 DNA reads TGTGCCAGCAGCGACACGAACAATGGCTACACCTTC. Its translation is CASSDTNNGYTF.

The rearrangement links TRBV2 to TRBJ1-3; D unclear. There are 13 residues in the CDR3. Trimming stripped 9 bases from V and 4 bases from J, with 13 bases between. Germline values: CDR1 SNHLY, CDR2 FYNNEI. Here the CDR3 DNA reads TGTGCCAGAACCACGGGTACCGGAAACACCATATATTTT. It encodes CARTTGTGNTIYF.

The CDR3 DNA is TGTGCCAGCAGTGATTTCCTGGGACTACAACCCTTCTACGAGCAGTACTTC. This codes for CASSDFLGLQPFYEQYF. The chain carries TRBV6-1 and TRBJ2-7, with TRBD2 matching over 7 bases. The CDR3 loop spans 17 amino acids. The V and J ends lost 3 bases and 3 bases, in that order; junction bases with no gene match: 14. CDR1 is MNHNS, CDR2 SASEGT, per germline.

The chain combines TRBV11-2 with TRBJ2-3; TRBD1 matches at 7 bases. The CDR3 totals 16 residues. From germline, CDR1 is SGHAT and CDR2 FQNNGV. Trimming at V came to 1 base and at J to 0 bases, leaving 4 bases not matched to a gene. The CDR3 protein is CASSLAGGHSTDTQYF. In nucleotides, the CDR3 is TGTGCCAGCAGCTTAGCAGGGGGTCACAGCACAGATACGCAGTATTTT. The full variable domain, in which reference TRBV11-2 and TRBJ2-3 provide the parts outside the CDR3, is EAGVAQSPRYKIIEKRQSVAFWCNPISGHATLYWYQQILGQGPKLLIQFQNNGVVDDSQLPKDRFSAERLKGVDSTLKIQPAKLEDSAVYLCASSLAGGHSTDTQYFGPGTRLTVL.

The chain links TRBV5-1 to TRBJ2-3; D is unclear. The V gene's germline CDR1 is SGHRS and CDR2 YFSETQ. Trimming shortened V by 2 bases and J by 7 bases, and 17 bases separated the two germline ends. The CDR3 length is 15 residues. CDR3 DNA sequence: TGCGCCAGCAGCTTCGACTCCCACCCCGGAAATACGCAGTATTTT. It codes for CASSFDSHPGNTQYF.

J is TRBJ2-7 and V is TRBV4-3, with 11 bases identical to TRBD2. V lost 4 bases, J lost 2 bases, and 4 bases stayed unmatched. This CDR3 has 15 residues. Germline CDR1 reads LGHNA; CDR2 reads YSLEER. CDR3 amino acids: CASSPETSGAYEQYF. CDR3 sequence (DNA): TGCGCCAGCAGCCCGGAGACTAGCGGGGCCTACGAGCAGTACTTC.

This clone was detected only once. V and J are TRBV19 and TRBJ1-1, with TRBD1 identical over 7 bases. The trim removed 10 bases at V and 4 bases at J, leaving 9 bases unmatched. The CDR3 extends over 13 amino acids. The V gene's germline CDR1 is LNHDA and CDR2 SQIVND (reference sequence). CDR3 sequence reads: CATTGEASTEAFF. The CDR3 nucleotides are TGTGCCACCACAGGGGAGGCTTCCACTGAAGCTTTCTTT. The full variable domain, completed using reference TRBV19 and TRBJ1-1, is DGGITQSPKYLFRKEGQNVTLSCEQNLNHDAMYWYRQDPGQGLRLIYYSQIVNDFQKGDIAEGYSVSREKKESFPLTVTSAQKNPTAFYLCATTGEASTEAFFGQGTRLTVV.

The chain employs TRBV5-6 and TRBJ2-3, with 8 bases lining up with TRBD1. V lost 2 bases, J lost 2 bases, and 7 bases stayed unmatched. The CDR3 is 16 amino acids. Germline CDR1 is SGHDT and CDR2 is YYEEEE. This chain's CDR3 is CASSLRRDRFTDTQYF. The CDR3 bases are TGTGCCAGCAGCTTAAGGCGGGACAGGTTCACAGATACGCAGTATTTT.

The chain couples TRBV9 to TRBJ2-3; tentative D call: TRBD1 (5 bases). The CDR3 covers 16 residues. Germline V gene sequence: CDR1 SGDLS, CDR2 YYNGEE. With 0 bases removed from V and 2 bases from J, the gap between germline ends came to 13 bases. The CDR3 protein is CASSVVGAGTTDTQYF. The CDR3 DNA follows: TGTGCCAGCAGCGTAGTTGGGGCAGGAACCACAGATACGCAGTATTTT.

This clone was counted many times. The chain links TRBV27 to TRBJ1-4; D is unresolved. With 3 bases removed from V and 7 bases from J, the gap between germline ends came to 3 bases. Germline CDR1 reads MNHEY; CDR2 reads SMNVEV (reference sequence). The CDR3 runs 11 residues. The CDR3 bases are TGTGCCAGCAGTTTCGGTGAAAAACTGTTTTTT. It translates to CASSFGEKLFF.

V usage is TRBV13 and J usage is TRBJ2-1, with 10 bases that match TRBD2. The germline CDR1 and CDR2 sequences are PRHDT and FYEKMQ (reference sequence). V dropped 6 bases and J dropped 4; count of bases not matched to a gene: 3. There are 14 residues in the CDR3. CDR3 bases: TGTGCCAGCAGAGGGACTAGCGAATACAATGAGCAGTTCTTC. It codes for CASRGTSEYNEQFF.

The genes are TRBV5-1 and TRBJ2-7, with 8 bases aligning to TRBD2. V gave up 7 bases and J gave up 3 bases; unmatched junction bases: 12. CDR3 length equals 15 residues. Germline assignment: CDR1 SGHRS and CDR2 YFSETQ. As DNA, the CDR3 is TGCGCCAGCGGACGCCGGGGGGGCTCCAGCTACGAGCAGTACTTC. It is translated as CASGRRGGSSYEQYF.

This clone was seen a handful of times. The CDR3 region is CASSLWTGGNYGYTF. In DNA form, the CDR3 reads TGTGCCAGCAGTTTGTGGACAGGGGGCAACTATGGCTACACCTTC. This chain connects TRBV28 to TRBJ1-2; TRBD1 aligns across 11 bases. Trimming took 3 bases from V and 2 from J; bases not matched to a gene: 2. In germline, CDR1 is MDHEN, CDR2 SYDVKM. The CDR3 is 15 amino acids.

This chain connects TRBV27 to TRBJ1-6; 7 bases line up with TRBD1. Trimming took 6 bases from V and 5 from J; bases not matched to a gene: 7. Looked up from germline, CDR1 is MNHEY and CDR2 is SMNVEV (reference sequence). This CDR3 contains 15 residues. The CDR3 here is CASRKTTGDNSPLHF. As DNA, the CDR3 is TGTGCCAGCAGGAAAACTACAGGGGATAATTCACCCCTCCACTTT.

J is TRBJ1-6 and V is TRBV7-8, with D possibly TRBD1 on 5 matching bases. V lost 5 bases and J 6 bases, leaving 11 bases between the germline ends. The germline V gene has CDR1 SGHVS and CDR2 FQNEAQ. The length of the CDR3 is 14 residues. The CDR3 region has the DNA TGTGCCAGCAGCGGCCGGGGGGGTAATTCACCCCTCCACTTT. Encoded protein: CASSGRGGNSPLHF.

V gene TRBV7-3 combines with J gene TRBJ2-3; the D gene is possibly TRBD2 (7 bases). CDR3 length: 14 amino acids. Germline CDR1 SGHTA, CDR2 FQGTGA. V lost 2 bases and J lost 5, with 11 bases in between. The CDR3 region is CASSLGGAQDTQYF. DNA for the CDR3: TGTGCCAGCAGCTTAGGGGGGGCGCAAGATACGCAGTATTTT.

This chain joins TRBV11-1 and TRBJ2-5; 9 bases are shared with TRBD1. V lost 5 bases, J lost 6 bases, and 13 bases stayed unmatched. CDR3 length: 16 residues. Looked up from germline, CDR1 is SGHAT and CDR2 is FQDESV (reference sequence). CDR3 loop: CASSPRRTGAVQTQYF. Written as DNA, the CDR3 is TGTGCCAGCAGCCCCCGTCGGACAGGGGCAGTACAGACCCAGTACTTC.